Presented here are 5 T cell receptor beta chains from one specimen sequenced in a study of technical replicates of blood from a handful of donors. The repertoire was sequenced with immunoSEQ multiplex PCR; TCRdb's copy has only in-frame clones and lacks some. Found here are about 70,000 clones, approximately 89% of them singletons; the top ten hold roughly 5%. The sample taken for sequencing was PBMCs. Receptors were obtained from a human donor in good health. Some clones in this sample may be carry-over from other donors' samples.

The CDR3 DNA is TGTGCCAGCAGCCCTAGCGGGGGGCTTGGGGAGCAGTACTTC. This gives the protein CASSPSGGLGEQYF. The chain recombines TRBV7-3 with TRBJ2-7; 11 nucleotides line up with TRBD2. Germline CDR1 reads SGHTA; CDR2 reads FQGTGA. The CDR3 runs to 14 residues. V trimming: 5 bases; J trimming: 7 bases; junction bases outside the gene matches: 7.

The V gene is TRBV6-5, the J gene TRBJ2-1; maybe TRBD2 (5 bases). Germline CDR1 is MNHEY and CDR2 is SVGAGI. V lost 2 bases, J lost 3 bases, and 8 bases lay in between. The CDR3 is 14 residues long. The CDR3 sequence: CASSYGSIYNEQFF. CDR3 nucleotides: TGTGCCAGCAGTTACGGGAGTATCTACAATGAGCAGTTCTTC.

The CDR3 sequence: CVTHQSSYEQYF. CDR3 nucleotide sequence: TGTGTGACACATCAAAGCTCCTACGAGCAGTACTTC. The chain combines TRBV28 with TRBJ2-7; D is unclear. Germline CDR1 and CDR2: MDHEN and SYDVKM. The CDR3 is 12 residues long. Based on the CDR3 plus reference TRBV28 and TRBJ2-7, the full variable domain is DVKVTQSSRYLVKRTGEKVFLECVQDMDHENMFWYRQDPGLGLRLIYFSYDVKMKEKGDIPEGYSVSREKKERFSLILESASTNQTSMYLCVTHQSSYEQYFGPGTRLTVT.

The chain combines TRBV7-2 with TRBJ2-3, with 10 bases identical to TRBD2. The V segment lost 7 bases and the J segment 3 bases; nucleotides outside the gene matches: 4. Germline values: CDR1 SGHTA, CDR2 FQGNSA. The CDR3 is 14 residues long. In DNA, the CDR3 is TGTGCCAGCACCCGAGCGGGGGGGACAGATACGCAGTATTTT. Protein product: CASTRAGGTDTQYF.

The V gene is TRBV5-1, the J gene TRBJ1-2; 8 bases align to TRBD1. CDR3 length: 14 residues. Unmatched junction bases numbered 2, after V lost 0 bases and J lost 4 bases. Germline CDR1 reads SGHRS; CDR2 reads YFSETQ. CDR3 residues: CASSLAGTGYGYTF. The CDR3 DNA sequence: TGCGCCAGCAGCTTGGCTGGGACAGGCTATGGCTACACCTTC.